This TCR beta chain originates from a study of blood T cell repertoires in COVID-19. Background on the study: COVID-19 samples collected from the United States, Italy and Spain covered acute and convalescent phases. PBMCs, B-cell-depleted T cells, or T cells were the source of the cDNA or gDNA that made up the material.

This CDR3 is 16 amino acids long. Germline CDR1 and CDR2: KGHDR and SFDVKD. V lost 0 bases, J lost 7 bases, and 6 bases stayed unmatched. Original processing notes: From reference gene primer amplification, estimates of nucleated cell counts were derived. Assay used: immunoSEQ multiplex PCR; TCRdb lists only in-frame clones, some missing. V, J and clone size derive from that table, while D and trimming were established from the DNA sequence. In the table there are 150,000 to 200,000 clones, approximately 90% of which are singletons. The TCR originated in a man aged 50-59 years with acute or convalescent COVID-19. The specimen was peripheral blood. This rearrangement joins TRBV24-1 to TRBJ2-2; 8 bases agree with TRBD2. The CDR3 DNA reads TGTGCCACCAGTGATTTGGCCGGGGGGGCCGACGGGGAGCTGTTTTTT. Translating gives CATSDLAGGADGELFF.